A single sample is the source of the 13 T cell receptor beta chains below, sequenced in a study of molecular identifiers for immune sequencing clone quantification. TCRdb ran MiXCR on the PCR reads and lists one entry per CDR3 protein. The sample yields about 640,000 distinct CDR3 sequences, 15% to 20% seen once. The sequencing sample was made of naive CD8+ T cells from blood, with Jurkat cell RNA spiked in. The sample's subset: FACS-sorted CD8+CD4-CCR7+CD45RA+ naive T cells. The receptors derive from a human donor in good health. Some libraries in this study had Jurkat cell RNA spiked in.

This clonotype was detected ten times or more. The CDR3 sequence is CASQPGFPGQDLQETQYF. DNA of the CDR3: TGTGCCAGCCAACCAGGGTTCCCGGGACAGGACCTGCAAGAGACCCAGTACTTC. The gene calls are TRBV6-5 and TRBJ2-5, with 8 bases fitting TRBD1. Germline V gene data show CDR1 as MNHEY and CDR2 as SVGAGI. This CDR3 spans 18 amino acids. Germline trimming cut 8 bases from V and 2 bases from J; bases unmatched to any gene: 19.

Comment on this clonotype: Just one base apart from a much larger clone, this may be a read error. The rearrangement joins TRBV7-2 to TRBJ1-1; 10 bases are a match to TRBD1. The CDR3 has 12 amino acids. Per germline, CDR1 SGHTA and CDR2 FQGNSA. The ends lost 5 bases at V and 11 bases at J; junction bases unmatched: 5. This chain's CDR3 is CASSRDRGWAFF. The CDR3 DNA follows: TGTGCCAGCAGCCGGGACAGGGGCTGGGCTTTCTTT.

About this clonotype itself: A much larger clonotype is one base distant, so this may be a read error. This sequence joins TRBV19 and TRBJ2-3; 8 bases map to TRBD1. Germline-derived CDR1 and CDR2 are LNHDA and SQIVND (reference sequence). There are 15 residues in the CDR3. CDR3 loop: CASSVGQAYTDTQSF. The CDR3 region has the DNA TGTGCCAGTAGTGTGGGACAGGCGTACACAGATACGCAGTCTTTT.

This clonotype was detected many times. The V call is TRBV4-1, the J call TRBJ2-3; 10 nucleotides agree with TRBD2. The CDR3 is 16 amino acids. Germline lookup yields CDR1 MGHRA and CDR2 YSYEKL. With 0 bases clipped from V and 4 bases from J, the junction kept 4 bases outside the gene matches. The CDR3 sequence: CASSQESAGGADTQYF. CDR3 DNA: TGCGCCAGCAGCCAAGAATCAGCGGGAGGGGCAGATACGCAGTATTTT.

This clonotype was seen ten or more times. The rearrangement joins TRBV20-1 to TRBJ1-1; the D gene is possibly TRBD1 (6 bases). Germline V CDR1 and CDR2: DFQATT, SNEGSKA (reference sequence). This CDR3 spans 15 amino acids. Deletions cut 1 base from V and 3 bases from J, with 15 bases between. CDR3 amino acids: CSARGGPLRDTEAFF. In DNA, the CDR3 is TGCAGTGCTAGAGGGGGGCCGCTGCGGGACACTGAAGCTTTCTTT.

The chain joins TRBV4-3 to TRBJ2-7; TRBD1 is a possible D gene (6 bases). Germline loops: CDR1 LGHNA, CDR2 YSLEER. The CDR3 consists of 16 residues. V was trimmed by 0 bases and J by 2 bases, leaving 14 bases between them. The CDR3 bases are TGCGCCAGCAGCCAAGATGGGGGCTGCCCCACCTACGAGCAGTACTTC. Encoded protein: CASSQDGGCPTYEQYF.

Note on this clonotype: Being one base from a much bigger clone, this may be a read error. The V call is TRBV12-3 or TRBV12-4, the J call TRBJ1-4, with TRBD1 as a possible D gene (5 bases). V was pared by 11 bases and J by 7 bases, with 20 bases between. This CDR3 contains 14 residues. CDR3 coding DNA: TGTGCCTGCACCCCCGGGCCCGGGGGTGAAAAACTGTTTTTT. Its translation: CACTPGPGGEKLFF.

This clonotype was detected many times. The J gene is TRBJ1-1, the V gene TRBV28; perhaps TRBD1 as D (6 bases). V lost 5 bases and J 5 bases, leaving 15 bases between the germline ends. The CDR3 is 14 amino acids. Germline lookup yields CDR1 MDHEN and CDR2 SYDVKM. The CDR3 nucleotides read TGTGCCAGCAGTCGAACCGGGACATGGACTGAAGCTTTCTTT. This gives the protein CASSRTGTWTEAFF.

This clonotype was seen ten or more times. The chain uses TRBV7-9 and TRBJ1-2, with 7 bases identical to TRBD1. Trimming removed 2 bases from V and 13 bases from J; junction bases left unmatched: 16. The CDR3 totals 15 residues. Germline V CDR1 and CDR2: SEHNR, FQNEAQ (reference sequence). This chain's CDR3 is CASSLPHLEDRPLTF. In DNA form, the CDR3 reads TGTGCCAGCAGCTTACCCCATTTAGAGGACAGGCCCCTCACCTTC.

This clonotype showed up many times. The rearrangement links TRBV25-1 to TRBJ2-7; 9 bases fit TRBD2. V shed 2 bases, J shed 2 bases, and the junction held 4 bases outside the gene matches. The CDR3 spans 15 residues. Germline CDR1 MGHDK, CDR2 SYGVNS. CDR3 nucleotides: TGTGCCAGCAGTGAAGTAGCGGGAGTGGCCTACGAGCAGTACTTC. It encodes CASSEVAGVAYEQYF.

The rearrangement links TRBV27 to TRBJ2-1, with D possibly called TRBD1 or TRBD2 (5 bases each). The CDR3 length is 14 residues. The V and J ends lost 8 bases and 8 bases respectively, with 19 bases between them. Germline CDR1 MNHEY, CDR2 SMNVEV (reference sequence). The CDR3 spells CASGLQGDRDEQFF. The CDR3 DNA follows: TGTGCCAGCGGACTGCAGGGCGACCGCGATGAGCAGTTCTTC.

About this clonotype: This may be a read error, as it is one base from a much larger clone. Lacking the conserved final phenylalanine or tryptophan, this CDR3 likely reflects a read error. J is TRBJ2-5 and V is TRBV30; no reliable D call. Germline CDR1 is GTSNPN and CDR2 is SVGIG (reference sequence). The V gene lost 3 bases and the J gene lost 4 bases, with 12 bases spanning the gap. This CDR3 is built from 13 residues. This chain's CDR3 is CAWSAGPGETQYL. Here the CDR3 DNA reads TGTGCCTGGAGCGCCGGACCTGGAGAGACCCAGTACCTC.

Concerning this clonotype itself: Lacking the conserved final phenylalanine or tryptophan, this CDR3 likely reflects a read error. The V gene is TRBV15, the J gene TRBJ2-5; the D is unclear. The ends were cut back, 1 base at V and 2 bases at J, with 11 bases in the middle. The CDR3 extends over 15 amino acids. Per the germline V gene, CDR1 is LNHNV and CDR2 is YYDKDF (reference sequence). CDR3 loop: CATSRGRGIQETQYL. The CDR3 DNA follows: TGTGCCACCAGCAGAGGAAGAGGAATACAAGAGACCCAGTACCTC.